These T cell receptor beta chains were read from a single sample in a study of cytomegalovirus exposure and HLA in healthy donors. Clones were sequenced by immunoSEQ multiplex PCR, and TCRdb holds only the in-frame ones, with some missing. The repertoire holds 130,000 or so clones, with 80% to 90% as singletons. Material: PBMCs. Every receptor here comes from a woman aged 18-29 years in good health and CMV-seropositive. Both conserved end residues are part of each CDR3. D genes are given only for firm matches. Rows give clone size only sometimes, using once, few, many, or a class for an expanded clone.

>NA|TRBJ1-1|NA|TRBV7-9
TGTGCCAGCAGCTTAAACGGTGAAGCTTTCTTT
CASSLNGEAFF
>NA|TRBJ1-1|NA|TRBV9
TGTGCCAGCAGCGTAGAGGCGGGGGCCACTGAAGCTTTCTTT
CASSVEAGATEAFF
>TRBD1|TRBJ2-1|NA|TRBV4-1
TGCGCCAGCAGCCAAGAAACGGGACAGGGTTGGGATGAGCAGTTCTTC
CASSQETGQGWDEQFF
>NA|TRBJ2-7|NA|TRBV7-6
TGTGCCAGCAGCTTAATGTCAGATGGCGAGCAGTACTTC
CASSLMSDGEQYF
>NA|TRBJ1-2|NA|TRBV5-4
TGTGCCAGCCAAGGGGGTAACTATGGCTACACCTTC
CASQGGNYGYTF
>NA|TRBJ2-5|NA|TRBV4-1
TGCGCCAGCAGCCAAGGACTTCAAGAGACCCAGTACTTC
CASSQGLQETQYF
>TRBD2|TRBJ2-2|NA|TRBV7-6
TGTGCCAGCAGCTTACGAGCTAGCGGGGGGAACACCGGGGAGCTGTTTTTT
CASSLRASGGNTGELFF
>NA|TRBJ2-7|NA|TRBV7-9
TGTGCCAGCAGCCCTCCCTCTTCCTACGAGCAGTACTTC
CASSPPSSYEQYF
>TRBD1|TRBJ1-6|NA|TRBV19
TGTGCCAGTACCGCAGACAGGGCTGATTCACCCCTCCACTTT
CASTADRADSPLHF
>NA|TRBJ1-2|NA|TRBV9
TGTGCCAGTGAGTGGGAGGGGACGAACTATGGCTACACCTTC
CASEWEGTNYGYTF
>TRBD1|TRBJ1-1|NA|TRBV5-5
TGTGCCAGCAGCCAAACCCCGGACAGGGTACATCCTGAAGCTTTCTTT
CASSQTPDRVHPEAFF
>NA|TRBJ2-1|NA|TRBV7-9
TGTTCCAGCAGCTTAGCCGGGATTAGCGCCTACAATGAGCAGTTCTTC
CSSSLAGISAYNEQFF
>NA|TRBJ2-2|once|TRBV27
TGTGCCAGCAGTTTCCGGGTGACCGGGGAGCTGTTTTTT
CASSFRVTGELFF
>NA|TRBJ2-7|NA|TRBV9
TGTGCCAGCAGCGTAGGGGGGGACAGCTCCTACGAGCAGTACTTC
CASSVGGDSSYEQYF
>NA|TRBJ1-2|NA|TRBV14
TGTGCCAGCAGCCAAGGAGAATATGGCTACACCTTC
CASSQGEYGYTF
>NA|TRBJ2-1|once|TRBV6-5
TGTGCCAGCAGTTACGGAGGGAGCAATGAGCAGTTCTTC
CASSYGGSNEQFF
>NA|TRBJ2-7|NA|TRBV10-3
TGTGCCATCAATGGAGAGGGAACCCCTCCCTACGAGCAGTACTTC
CAINGEGTPPYEQYF
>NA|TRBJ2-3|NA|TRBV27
TGTGCCAGCAGTTTGTCCGGAGATACGCAGTATTTT
CASSLSGDTQYF
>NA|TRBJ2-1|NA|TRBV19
TGTGCCAGTAGTTTCGGGGATTACAATGAGCAGTTCTTC
CASSFGDYNEQFF
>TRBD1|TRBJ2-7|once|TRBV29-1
TGCAGCGTTGGCCCGGGACAGGGCTCTTACGAGCAGTACTTC
CSVGPGQGSYEQYF
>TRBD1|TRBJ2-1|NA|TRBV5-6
TGTGCCAGCAGCTTGGATACCGGGACAGCATACAATGAGCAGTTCTTC
CASSLDTGTAYNEQFF
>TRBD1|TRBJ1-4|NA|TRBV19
TGTGCTGGAGGGGGGACAGCTTTCGGGGAAAAACTGTTTTTT
CAGGGTAFGEKLFF
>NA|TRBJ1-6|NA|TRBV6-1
TGTGCCAGCAGTGAATGGCAGGCCGGGGGTTCACCCCTCCACTTT
CASSEWQAGGSPLHF
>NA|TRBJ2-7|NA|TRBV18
TGTGCCAGCTCACCACCGCAGTTAGGAGCCTACGAGCAGTACTTC
CASSPPQLGAYEQYF
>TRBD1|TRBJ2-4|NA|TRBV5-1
TGCGCCAGCAGCGGCCAGGACAGGGGTAACATTCAGTACTTC
CASSGQDRGNIQYF
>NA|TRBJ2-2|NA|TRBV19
TGTGCCAGTAGTATATTAGCGAACACCGGGGAGCTGTTTTTT
CASSILANTGELFF
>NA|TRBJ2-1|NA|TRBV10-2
TGCGCCAGCGGGGATCCCAGGGTCGTTCCCTATTCGAATGAGCAGTTCTTC
CASGDPRVVPYSNEQFF
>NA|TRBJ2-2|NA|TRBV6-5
TGTGCCAGCAGTTACCAGCGGACCCCGATCACCGGGGAGCTGTTTTTT
CASSYQRTPITGELFF
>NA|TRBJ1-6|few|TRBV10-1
TGCGCCAGCGGAGGGACTGCAGATTCACCCCTCCACTTT
CASGGTADSPLHF
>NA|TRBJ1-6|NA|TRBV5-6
TGTGCCAGCAGCCGTCGGGACGCTGGGAGGCCCCTCCACTTT
CASSRRDAGRPLHF
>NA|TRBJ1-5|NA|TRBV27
TGTGCCAGCAGTTCGGGTAATCAGCCCCAGCATTTT
CASSSGNQPQHF
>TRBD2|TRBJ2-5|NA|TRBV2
TGTGCCAGCAGTCTAACTAGCGGCCAAGAGACCCAGTACTTC
CASSLTSGQETQYF
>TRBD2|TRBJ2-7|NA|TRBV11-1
TGTGCCAGCAGCCTGGGACTAGCGGAAGAGCAGTACTTC
CASSLGLAEEQYF
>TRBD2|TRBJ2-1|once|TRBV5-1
TGCGCCAGCAGGAGCGGGGGGTCTTACAATGAGCAGTTCTTC
CASRSGGSYNEQFF
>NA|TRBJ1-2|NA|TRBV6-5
TGTGCCAGCAGTTACGGGGGCAGGGACAAGGATGGCTACACCTTC
CASSYGGRDKDGYTF
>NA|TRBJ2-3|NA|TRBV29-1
TGCTCCCTGGCAGGCCCCAGCACAGATACGCAGTATTTT
CSLAGPSTDTQYF
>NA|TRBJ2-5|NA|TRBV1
TGCACCAGCAGCCGCTGTAGCGGGGGGTTGCGTGAGACCCAGTACTTC
CTSSRCSGGLRETQYF
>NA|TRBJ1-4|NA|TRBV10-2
TGCGCCAGCTCGGGACAACAGGGTGAAAAACTGTTTTTT
CASSGQQGEKLFF
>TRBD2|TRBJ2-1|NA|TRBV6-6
TGTGCCAGCAGCACCCGGACTAGCGAGCATAATGAGCAGTTCTTC
CASSTRTSEHNEQFF
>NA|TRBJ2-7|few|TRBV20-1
TGCAGTGCTAGACTCGGCGGGGAGCAGTACTTC
CSARLGGEQYF
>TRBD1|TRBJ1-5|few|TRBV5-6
TGTGCCAGCAGCTTGGCAGGGGGAAGCAATCAGCCCCAGCATTTT
CASSLAGGSNQPQHF
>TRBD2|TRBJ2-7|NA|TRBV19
TGTGCCTGCTCGAGGACTAGTGTATCCTACGAGCAGTACTTC
CACSRTSVSYEQYF
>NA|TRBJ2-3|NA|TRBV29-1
TGCAGCGTTGAATCGCAGACAGGAAATACGCAGTATTTT
CSVESQTGNTQYF
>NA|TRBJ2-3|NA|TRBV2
TGTGCCAGCAGGGCGCCCGGGGATACGCAGTATTTT
CASRAPGDTQYF
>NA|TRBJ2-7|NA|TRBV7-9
TGTGCCAGCACCCTCGGGGGATCCGAGCAGTACTTC
CASTLGGSEQYF
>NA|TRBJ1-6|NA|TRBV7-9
TGTTCCAGTATCGGGGCAGGGGCCATCTATAATTCACCCCTCCACTTT
CSSIGAGAIYNSPLHF
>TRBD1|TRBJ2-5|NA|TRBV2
TGTGCCAGCAGTGAGGACAGGGCCTGGGGTACCCAGTACTTC
CASSEDRAWGTQYF
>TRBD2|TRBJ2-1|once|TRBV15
TGTGCCGCGAAGAGAGCGGGGGGGCGTGATGAGCAGTTCTTC
CAAKRAGGRDEQFF
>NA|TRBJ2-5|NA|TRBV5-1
TGCGCCAGCTGCACGCTTCCCCCCCATGAGCAGTACTTC
CASCTLPPHEQYF
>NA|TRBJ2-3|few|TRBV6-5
TGTGCCAGCCGGGGGAAAGTGGCAGATACGCAGTATTTT
CASRGKVADTQYF
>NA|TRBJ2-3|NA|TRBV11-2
TGTGCCAGCAGCCCAGCAGCGGGCGGATTCCGAGCGGATACGCAGTATTTT
CASSPAAGGFRADTQYF
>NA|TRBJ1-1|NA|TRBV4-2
TGTGCCAGCAGCCCAGACGGGACTGAAGCTTTCTTT
CASSPDGTEAFF
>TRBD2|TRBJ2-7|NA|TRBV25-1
TGTGCCAGCAGTGAACGAGCGGGGGCCTACGAGCAGTACTTC
CASSERAGAYEQYF
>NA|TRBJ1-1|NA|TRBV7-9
TGTTCCAGCAGCTTATTAGGGGCTGAAGCTTTCTTT
CSSSLLGAEAFF
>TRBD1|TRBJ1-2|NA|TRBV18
TGTGCCAGCTCACTATCCGGGACAGAAGCTAACTATGGCTACACCTTC
CASSLSGTEANYGYTF